The 4 T cell receptor beta chains below come from one sample, sequenced in a study of regulatory T cells in long-lasting Graves disease. The time point was: persistent/refractory GD, antithyroid drugs over 5 years with positive TRAb. Extracted RNA from PBMCs served as the source of the TCR library. Arm-PCR of CDR3 regions and iRepertoire HTBI primers were the basis on which TCR beta libraries were built. Using its own MiXCR run on the multiplex PCR reads, TCRdb lists one record per CDR3 protein. This sample has about 660,000 distinct CDR3 sequences, with approximately 29% found just once. This material consisted of peripheral blood mononuclear cells (PBMCs), taken when the disease was refractory, from a patient treated with antithyroid drugs. The receptors derive from a female donor with Graves disease.

This clonotype has at least ten counts. J is TRBJ1-6 and V is TRBV28; no clear D. CDR1 and CDR2 (germline): MDHEN, SYDVKM. The CDR3 length is 12 residues. V lost 6 bases to trimming and J lost 14 bases, with 14 bases between them. The CDR3 sequence is CASSPGERALHF. In DNA form, the CDR3 reads TGTGCCAGCAGCCCCGGCGAGCGGGCCCTCCACTTT.

This clonotype showed up just a few times. CDR3 DNA: TGTGCCAGCAGTTCCCCCCGGGCCCCCGGTAGGGACAATGAGCAGTTCTTC. Protein product: CASSSPRAPGRDNEQFF. This chain links TRBV12-3 or TRBV12-4 with TRBJ2-1; D is uncertain. The CDR3 runs 17 residues. Trimming left V 4 bases short and J 5 bases short, with 21 bases between.

At least ten counts were recorded for this clonotype. The chain carries TRBV28 and TRBJ2-7, with 8 positions matching TRBD1. V lost 6 bases, J lost 2 bases, and 9 bases stayed unmatched. The CDR3 runs 15 residues. In germline, CDR1 is MDHEN, CDR2 SYDVKM. In nucleotides, the CDR3 is TGTGCCAGCAGCTTGCCCGGGACAGGACCCTACGAGCAGTACTTC. Protein: CASSLPGTGPYEQYF.

In its sample, this clonotype was seen a few times. The V gene is TRBV6-2 or TRBV6-3, the J gene TRBJ1-6; no reliable D call. CDR3 length equals 15 residues. V lost 6 bases to trimming and J lost 8 bases, with 17 bases between them. The germline V gene has CDR1 MNHEY and CDR2 SVGEGT. The DNA for the CDR3 is TGTGCCAGCAGCGCAAGCCAAGGATCGGATTCACCCCTCCACTTT. It is translated as CASSASQGSDSPLHF.